This T cell receptor (beta chain) comes out of a study of blood T cell repertoires in COVID-19. The table came from immunoSEQ multiplex PCR; TCRdb's copy has only in-frame clones and leaves some out. The sample shows about 360,000 clones, around 87% of them seen only once. The study drew participants aged about 18 to 89 years from approximately 25 US areas. Sequences were obtained from PBMCs or T cells enriched from blood (not recorded which). The TCR sequence derives from a man in his forties in a cohort exposed to, infected with or recovered from COVID-19 (not recorded which).

CDR3 sequence (DNA): TGTGCCAGCAGCCCAGACAGGATGGGTGGCTACACCTTC. It yields the protein CASSPDRMGGYTF. The J gene is TRBJ1-2, the V gene TRBV14; D might be TRBD1 (6 bases). Germline values: CDR1 SGHDN, CDR2 FVKESK. The V and J ends lost 4 bases and 7 bases respectively, with 13 bases between them. This CDR3 contains 13 residues.